These 16 T cell receptor beta chains were sequenced from one sample in a study of T cells in Graves' hyperthyroidism and ophthalmopathy. Authors of the study amplified TCR beta CDR3 regions from RNA transcripts. RT-PCR in the first round (using the HTBI primer set) targeted the TCR CDR3. TCRdb re-called the multiplex PCR reads with MiXCR, one entry per CDR3 protein. The table records 490,000 or so distinct CDR3 sequences, 15% to 20% of them present only once. The sample consisted of blood. These receptors were collected from a woman in her twenties or thirties with Graves' ophthalmopathy.

As concerns this clonotype: This clone may be a read error of a much larger clone one base away. This chain joins TRBV27 and TRBJ2-7, with D perhaps matching TRBD1 or TRBD2 (5 bases each). The CDR3 consists of 13 residues. Germline V gene sequence: CDR1 MNHEY, CDR2 SMNVEV (reference sequence). The CDR3 bases are TGTGCCAGCAGCCTCGGGACCCTCTACGGGCAGTACTTC. Translation: CASSLGTLYGQYF.

This clonotype was observed a few times. J is TRBJ2-7 and V is TRBV4-2; TRBD2 matches at 11 bases. Germline V CDR1 and CDR2: LGHNA, YNFKEQ. V lost 1 base to trimming and J lost 0 bases; unmatched junction nucleotides: 5. The length of the CDR3 is 17 residues. The CDR3 coding sequence is TGTGCCAGCAGCCAAGGCTCCGGGACTAGCGGCTCCTACGAGCAGTACTTC. It specifies CASSQGSGTSGSYEQYF.

This sequence joins TRBV29-1 and TRBJ2-7; TRBD2 agrees at 15 bases. V gave up 7 bases and J gave up 2 bases; unmatched junction bases: 9. Germline V gene lookup returns CDR1 SQVTM and CDR2 ANQGSEA. The CDR3 loop spans 16 amino acids. CDR3 bases: TGCAGCGCTTCCGGGACTAGCGGGAGGCCTGCCTACGAGCAGTACTTC. It codes for CSASGTSGRPAYEQYF.

This clonotype was seen at least ten times. This chain links TRBV18 with TRBJ2-3, with a possible D match to TRBD2 (5 bases). The V end lost 2 bases, the J end lost 4 bases, and 13 bases lay between the germline ends. The germline gives CDR1 KGHSH, CDR2 LQKENI. The CDR3 runs 15 residues. The CDR3 DNA reads as TGTGCCAGCTCACCAGGAGGTTTGGCCCCAGATACGCAGTATTTT. It yields the protein CASSPGGLAPDTQYF.

This clonotype was detected only a few times. The chain uses TRBV7-9 and TRBJ2-1; possibly TRBD1 or TRBD2 for D (6 bases each). Trimming left V 7 bases short and J 5 bases short, with 12 bases between. Germline lookup yields CDR1 SEHNR and CDR2 FQNEAQ (reference sequence). The CDR3 consists of 13 residues. The CDR3 spells CASKTGADNEQFF. The DNA of the CDR3 is TGTGCCAGCAAGACGGGGGCCGACAATGAGCAGTTCTTC.

This clonotype has at least ten counts. This chain connects TRBV29-1 to TRBJ2-7, with 7 bases identical to TRBD2. The CDR3 loop spans 17 amino acids. V trimming: 3 bases; J trimming: 0 bases; junction bases outside the gene matches: 14. Germline lookup yields CDR1 SQVTM and CDR2 ANQGSEA. The CDR3 DNA sequence: TGCAGCGTTGAGGGTGGTCATCGGGGGGATTACTCCTACGAGCAGTACTTC. Encoded protein: CSVEGGHRGDYSYEQYF.

The chain has TRBV19 and TRBJ2-7; 8 bases match TRBD2. With 2 bases clipped from V and 6 bases from J, the junction kept 3 bases outside the gene matches. CDR3 length: 13 residues. In germline, CDR1 is LNHDA, CDR2 SQIVND (reference sequence). The CDR3 bases are TGTGCCAGTAGTATAAGCGGGAGCGTCGAGCAGTACTTC. Encoded protein: CASSISGSVEQYF.

This clonotype was counted a few times. This chain uses TRBV4-3 with TRBJ2-3; perhaps TRBD1 as D (5 bases). The length of the CDR3 is 15 residues. V lost 0 bases to trimming and J lost 6 bases, with 13 bases between them. Germline CDR1 reads LGHNA; CDR2 reads YSLEER. The CDR3 loop is CASSQDRLGADTQYF. In DNA, the CDR3 is TGCGCCAGCAGCCAAGATCGTCTAGGGGCGGATACGCAGTATTTT.

This clonotype has at least ten counts. The J gene is TRBJ2-1, the V gene TRBV7-2; 10 bases are shared with TRBD2. This CDR3 is built from 14 residues. J gave up 9 bases and V 5 bases, and 7 bases lay outside the gene matches. Germline V gene lookup returns CDR1 SGHTA and CDR2 FQGNSA. Written as DNA, the CDR3 is TGTGCCAGCAGCCACGTCCGGACTAGCGGTGAGCAGTTCTTC. Encoded protein: CASSHVRTSGEQFF.

This clonotype was seen many times. The gene calls are TRBV6-1 and TRBJ2-7; weak D call: TRBD2 (5 bases). Between the trimmed V and J ends, which lost 8 bases and 6 bases, there was a span of 20 bases. The CDR3 loop spans 14 amino acids. Per the germline V gene, CDR1 is MNHNS and CDR2 is SASEGT. This CDR3 reads CASSSTGIQGEQYF. The CDR3, as DNA: TGTGCCAGCTCGTCGACCGGGATTCAAGGCGAGCAGTACTTC.

This clonotype was recorded at least ten times. This rearrangement joins TRBV13 to TRBJ2-7; D is uncertain. The CDR3 extends over 15 amino acids. Trimming shortened V by 5 bases and J by 5 bases, and 19 bases separated the two germline ends. CDR1 is PRHDT, CDR2 FYEKMQ, per germline (reference sequence). This CDR3 reads CASSTTRRIEDEQYF. The DNA for the CDR3 is TGTGCCAGCAGCACAACGCGCAGGATTGAGGACGAGCAGTACTTC. The whole variable domain, filled in from reference TRBV13 and TRBJ2-7, reads AAGVIQSPRHLIKEKRETATLKCYPIPRHDTVYWYQQGPGQDPQFLISFYEKMQSDKGSIPDRFSAQQFSDYHSELNMSSLELGDSALYFCASSTTRRIEDEQYFGPGTRLTVT.

This clonotype was picked up many times. This chain uses TRBV30 with TRBJ1-2; D gene ambiguous. Deletions cut 1 base from V and 8 bases from J, with 14 bases between. The length of the CDR3 is 13 residues. The germline V gene has CDR1 GTSNPN and CDR2 SVGIG (reference sequence). The CDR3 spells CAWSAGWVGGYTF. CDR3 sequence (DNA): TGTGCCTGGAGTGCGGGGTGGGTTGGAGGCTACACCTTC.

This clonotype was recorded at least ten times. The chain links TRBV2 to TRBJ1-2; the match to TRBD1 covers 8 bases. This CDR3 is built from 15 residues. Looked up from germline, CDR1 is SNHLY and CDR2 is FYNNEI. After removal of 0 bases from V and 7 bases from J, the junction contained 7 bases not matched to a gene. CDR3 loop: CASSEALAGGSGYTF. The DNA of the CDR3 is TGTGCCAGCAGTGAAGCCCTCGCAGGGGGCTCTGGCTACACCTTC.

The sample holds many counts of this clonotype. The V call is TRBV20-1, the J call TRBJ1-4; 7 bases align to TRBD1. Germline V gene data show CDR1 as DFQATT and CDR2 as SNEGSKA (reference sequence). The V gene end was trimmed by 3 bases and the J gene end by 7 bases; junction bases not matched to a gene: 8. The CDR3 has 14 residues. DNA for the CDR3: TGCAGTGCTAGTAGGGCAGGGGGAGGTGAAAAACTGTTTTTT. Translating gives CSASRAGGGEKLFF.

Ten or more counts support this clonotype. This chain joins TRBV20-1 and TRBJ2-5; 7 nucleotides line up with TRBD1. CDR3 length: 15 residues. The germline V gene encodes CDR1 DFQATT and CDR2 SNEGSKA (reference sequence). Losses at the gene ends were 4 bases for V and 5 bases for J; bases not matched to a gene: 13. The CDR3 coding sequence is TGCAGTGCTACAAGGCCGGCAGGGGGTCGGGAGACCCAGTACTTC. Its protein product is CSATRPAGGRETQYF.

This clonotype appeared many times. The chain is built from TRBV2 and TRBJ1-1, with a weak D call TRBD1 (5 bases). Trimming pared 10 bases from V and 0 bases from J, leaving 9 bases between. This CDR3 is 12 amino acids long. The V gene's germline CDR1 is SNHLY and CDR2 FYNNEI. As DNA, the CDR3 is TGTGCCACCCCGACAGTGAACACTGAAGCTTTCTTT. It translates to CATPTVNTEAFF.